The 23 T cell receptor beta chains below come from one sample, sequenced in a study of kidney transplant recipient with SARS-CoV-2 infection. MiXCR was run by TCRdb on the reads, yielding one entry per CDR3 protein. The profile shows 200,000 to 300,000 distinct CDR3 sequences, around 30% of them singletons. Sequences were derived from a blood sample, sampled at baseline and between days 110 and 120 from a kidney transplant recipient. Source of these receptors: a young adult male patient who had COVID-19 and was a kidney transplant recipient. The graft donor may be the source of some T cells.

Ten or more counts support this clonotype. V gene TRBV2 combines with J gene TRBJ1-1; no definite D call. This CDR3 contains 13 residues. Germline V CDR1 and CDR2: SNHLY, FYNNEI. Trimming removed 4 bases from V and 1 base from J, with 7 bases in between. CDR3 sequence: CASSGQPNTEAFF. The CDR3 nucleotides read TGTGCCAGCAGTGGGCAGCCGAACACTGAAGCTTTCTTT.

Worth noting for this clonotype: A read error may be the cause here, since a much bigger clone is one base away. The chain couples TRBV11-2 to TRBJ1-2; D is uncertain. The germline V gene encodes CDR1 SGHAT and CDR2 FQNNGV. CDR3 length equals 14 residues. The CDR3, as DNA: TGTGCCAGCGGCTTAGACTCGTGGAACTATGGCTACACCTTC. It codes for CASGLDSWNYGYTF. The full variable domain, completed using reference TRBV11-2 and TRBJ1-2, is EAGVAQSPRYKIIEKRQSVAFWCNPISGHATLYWYQQILGQGPKLLIQFQNNGVVDDSQLPKDRFSAERLKGVDSTLKIQPAKLEDSAVYLCASGLDSWNYGYTFGSGTRLTVV.

As to this clonotype: A read error may explain this, as a much larger clone is one base away. The chain has TRBV7-2 and TRBJ1-1, with D perhaps matching TRBD1 (6 bases). Germline loops: CDR1 SGHTA, CDR2 FQGNSA. The CDR3 extends over 13 amino acids. CDR3 nucleotides: TGTGCCAGCAGTGGACAGCGGAACACTGAAGCTTCCTTT. Protein product: CASSGQRNTEASF.

Note on this clonotype: A much larger clone lies a single base off, so this may be a read error. The chain combines TRBV30 with TRBJ1-6; D not certain. CDR1 and CDR2 from the germline V gene are GTSNPN and SVGIG (reference sequence). CDR3 length equals 14 residues. The CDR3 spells CARSVFTGGSPLHF. For the CDR3, the DNA is TGTGCCCGGAGTGTATTTACGGGAGGGTCACCCCTCCACTTT.

The chain carries TRBV30 and TRBJ2-1; D is uncertain. The length of the CDR3 is 12 residues. V lost 4 bases to trimming and J lost 4 bases, with 8 bases between them. Germline values: CDR1 GTSNPN, CDR2 SVGIG (reference sequence). The CDR3 reads CAWNAGYNEQFF. Written as DNA, the CDR3 is TGTGCCTGGAACGCAGGATACAATGAGCAGTTCTTC.

This rearrangement joins TRBV20-1 to TRBJ1-3, with 9 nucleotides matching TRBD1. J gave up 8 bases and V 3 bases, and 5 bases lay outside the gene matches. This CDR3 has 13 residues. CDR1 and CDR2 from the germline V gene are DFQATT and SNEGSKA (reference sequence). The CDR3 nucleotides read TGCAGTGCTAGGGACAGGGGTGTGCACACCATATATTTT. Encoded protein: CSARDRGVHTIYF.

With regard to this clonotype: This may be a read error, as it is one base from a much larger clone. This chain uses TRBV3-1 with TRBJ2-7, with 9 bases matching TRBD1. This CDR3 comprises 14 residues. CDR1 is LGHDT, CDR2 YNNKEL, per germline (reference sequence). CDR3: CASSRPGQGYKQYF. The CDR3 DNA reads as TGTGCCAGCAGCCGACCGGGACAGGGCTACAAGCAGTACTTC.

On this clonotype: This clone may be a read error of a much larger clone one base away. The chain couples TRBV10-3 to TRBJ2-1, with D possibly TRBD2 on 6 matching bases. The J call may be wrong; the DNA end is better matched by TRBJ2-7. Germline-derived CDR1 and CDR2 are ENHRY and SYGVKD. The CDR3 contains 14 residues. The DNA of the CDR3 is TGTGCCATCAGTGAAGCGGGCGTAACCTGCGAGCAGTACTTC. This encodes CAISEAGVTCEQYF.

This clonotype occurred many times. The chain employs TRBV5-8 and TRBJ1-2; D not certain. Per the germline V gene, CDR1 is SGHTS and CDR2 is YDEGEE. The CDR3 extends over 16 amino acids. Trimming stripped 7 bases from V and 4 bases from J, with 23 bases between. For the CDR3, the DNA is TGTGCCAGCTTAATGGGTCATCCACGAAAGACCTATGGCTACACCTTC. This gives the protein CASLMGHPRKTYGYTF. The whole variable domain, filled in from reference TRBV5-8 and TRBJ1-2, reads EAGVTQSPTHLIKTRGQQATLRCSPISGHTSVYWYQQALGLGLQFLLWYDEGEERNRGNFPPRFSGRQFPNYSSELNVNALELEDSALYLCASLMGHPRKTYGYTFGSGTRLTVV.

About this clonotype itself: This may stem from a read error, because a much larger clone lies one nucleotide away. The chain couples TRBV2 to TRBJ2-7; D may be TRBD1 (6 bases). CDR3 size: 13 residues. Looked up from germline, CDR1 is SNHLY and CDR2 is FYNNEI. The CDR3 is CAGRLDRPYEQYF. CDR3 nucleotide sequence: TGTGCCGGCAGACTGGACAGACCCTACGAGCAGTACTTC.

In this sample, this clonotype turned up many times. The chain recombines TRBV30 with TRBJ1-6, with a tentative D call TRBD1 (5 bases). The CDR3 has 16 residues. From germline, CDR1 is GTSNPN and CDR2 SVGIG (reference sequence). Between the trimmed V and J ends, which lost 7 bases and 0 bases, there was a span of 16 bases. The CDR3 DNA follows: TGTGCCTCCAAGGTGGGGGGGATCTCCTATAATTCACCCCTCCACTTT. As protein: CASKVGGISYNSPLHF.

In the case of this clonotype: One base away lies a much larger clone, so this may be a sequencing read error. J is TRBJ1-1 and V is TRBV9, with TRBD1 matching 7 bases. Germline V CDR1 and CDR2: SGDLS, YYNGEE. The CDR3 runs to 12 residues. The CDR3 bases are TGTGCCAGCAGCGTAGATGACAGGGTGGCTCTCTTT. Residues: CASSVDDRVALF.

This clonotype was counted many times. The chain joins TRBV19 to TRBJ1-5, with TRBD1 as a possible D gene (6 bases). The CDR3 contains 15 residues. From germline, CDR1 is LNHDA and CDR2 SQIVND (reference sequence). The V end was cut by 8 bases, the J end by 3 bases, with 17 bases between. This CDR3 is CASGLQGPNNQPQHF. The CDR3 nucleotides are TGTGCCAGTGGCCTTCAGGGGCCCAACAATCAGCCCCAGCATTTT.

This clonotype was observed many times. This chain uses TRBV23-1 with TRBJ1-2; D unresolved. TRBV23-1 is treated as an ORF (open reading frame) with a function not yet certain. CDR3 size: 17 residues. The V gene lost 5 bases and the J gene lost 4 bases, with 23 bases spanning the gap. CDR3 DNA sequence: TGCGCCAGCAGTGAGGACTTGCTACGCAGAAAGACCTATGGCTACACCTTC. Translation: CASSEDLLRRKTYGYTF.

This clonotype was recorded a few times. Being one base from a much bigger clone, this may be a read error. V is TRBV3-1 and J is TRBJ2-5; the D is unclear. CDR1 is LGHDT, CDR2 YNNKEL, per germline (reference sequence). This CDR3 spans 17 amino acids. The CDR3 nucleotides are TGTGCCGGCAGCCGTTCATTTCCCATTTCTTTCTCTGAGACCCAGTACTTC. Encoded protein: CAGSRSFPISFSETQYF.

This clonotype was counted a single time. At one of its ends the junction is not consistent with the germline gene, which may arise from a read error. The chain couples TRBV3-1 to TRBJ2-1, with 8 bases identical to TRBD2. The CDR3 loop spans 18 amino acids. Germline loops: CDR1 LGHDT, CDR2 YNNKEL (reference sequence). This CDR3 reads CTSSKELSGAPGGNEQFF. CDR3 bases: TGTACCAGCAGCAAAGAGCTTAGCGGGGCACCCGGTGGCAATGAGCAGTTCTTC.

The chain carries TRBV24-1 and TRBJ2-4; TRBD1 agrees at 12 bases. Per germline, CDR1 KGHDR and CDR2 SFDVKD. This CDR3 is built from 15 residues. V lost 4 bases and J lost 6; bases outside the gene matches: 3. Here the CDR3 DNA reads TGTGCCACCAGTGAGGGGACAGGGGGCTCAAACATTCAGTACTTC. It codes for CATSEGTGGSNIQYF.

The V gene is TRBV30, the J gene TRBJ1-5; a weak D match, TRBD1 (5 bases). CDR3 length: 16 residues. Germline V gives CDR1 GTSNPN, CDR2 SVGIG (reference sequence). With 0 bases removed from V and 2 bases from J, the gap between germline ends came to 14 bases. The DNA of the CDR3 is TGTGCCTGGAGTGTACCGCGGGGGTACGGCAATCAGCCCCAGCATTTT. It yields the protein CAWSVPRGYGNQPQHF.

The chain couples TRBV7-9 to TRBJ2-5; D call uncertain. Germline V gives CDR1 SEHNR, CDR2 FQNEAQ (reference sequence). Trimming took off 2 bases at V and 7 bases at J, with 5 bases between the two ends. This CDR3 has 11 amino acids. CDR3 region: CASSLRGTQYF. In DNA form, the CDR3 reads TGTGCCAGCAGCTTAAGAGGGACCCAGTACTTC.

At least ten counts were recorded for this clonotype. The chain employs TRBV15 and TRBJ1-2; D unresolved. In germline, CDR1 is LNHNV, CDR2 YYDKDF (reference sequence). CDR3 length: 17 residues. V was pared by 5 bases and J by 4 bases, with 23 bases between. In nucleotides, the CDR3 is TGTGCCACCAGCGTGGAGTCAAGGTGTGGAAAGACCTATGGCTACACCTTC. This codes for CATSVESRCGKTYGYTF.

A note on this clonotype: One base away lies a much larger clone, so this may be a sequencing read error. This chain links TRBV3-1 with TRBJ1-1; D gene ambiguous. Germline V gene data show CDR1 as LGHDT and CDR2 as YNNKEL (reference sequence). The CDR3 sequence is 17 residues long. This CDR3 is CAGSCGHPISIRTEAFF. The CDR3 DNA follows: TGTGCCGGCAGCTGCGGTCATCCCATTTCAATTCGCACTGAAGCTTTCTTT.

This chain links TRBV30 with TRBJ2-2, with a weak D call TRBD2 (5 bases). Between the trimmed V and J ends, which lost 5 bases and 6 bases, there was a span of 10 bases. This CDR3 spans 12 amino acids. Germline V gene data show CDR1 as GTSNPN and CDR2 as SVGIG (reference sequence). CDR3 in amino acids: CAWGGGAGELFF. CDR3 in DNA: TGTGCCTGGGGAGGAGGAGCCGGGGAGCTGTTTTTT.

In the case of this clonotype: A much larger clone is a single base away; this may be a read error. This CDR3 is missing its conserved last phenylalanine or tryptophan, likely due to a read error. V usage is TRBV3-1 and J usage is TRBJ2-5; D unclear. V lost 5 bases, J lost 5 bases, and 24 bases lay in between. Per the germline V gene, CDR1 is LGHDT and CDR2 is YNNKEL (reference sequence). The CDR3 loop spans 17 amino acids. This CDR3 is CASSSNLPISFSETQYL. CDR3 DNA sequence: TGTGCCAGCAGCTCGAATCTTCCCATTTCTTTCTCTGAGACCCAGTACCTC.